The T cell receptor beta chain described here comes from a study of T cells after yellow fever vaccination. V lost 1 base and J lost 1, with 7 bases in between. CDR1 DFQATT and CDR2 SNEGSKA come from the germline V gene (reference sequence). CDR3 length: 14 amino acids. UMIs and a universal primer site were added when TCR cDNA was made by 5'RACE template switching. One entry per CDR3 protein, called by TCRdb with MiXCR from the 5' RACE reads. The sample carries about 430,000 distinct CDR3 sequences, 15% to 20% recorded once. Sample: PBMCs, taken before the yellow fever booster vaccination. The receptor's source is a man aged 18-30 years who received the YFV17D yellow fever vaccine. The chain couples TRBV20-1 to TRBJ2-2; no firm D call. The CDR3 protein is CSARARGNTGELFF. Here the CDR3 DNA reads TGCAGTGCTAGAGCGAGAGGGAACACCGGGGAGCTGTTTTTT.